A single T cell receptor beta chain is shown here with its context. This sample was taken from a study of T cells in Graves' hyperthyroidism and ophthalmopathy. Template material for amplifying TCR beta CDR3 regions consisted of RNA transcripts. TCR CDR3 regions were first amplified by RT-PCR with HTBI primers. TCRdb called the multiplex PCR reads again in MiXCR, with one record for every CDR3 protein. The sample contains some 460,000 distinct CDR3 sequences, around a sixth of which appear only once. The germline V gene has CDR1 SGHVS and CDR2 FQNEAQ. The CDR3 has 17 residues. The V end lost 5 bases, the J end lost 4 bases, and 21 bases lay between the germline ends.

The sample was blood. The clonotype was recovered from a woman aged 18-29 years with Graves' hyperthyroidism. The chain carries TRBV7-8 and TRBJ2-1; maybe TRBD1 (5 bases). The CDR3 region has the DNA TGTGCCAGCAGCAACAACCCACAGGAAGGAACTTACAATGAGCAGTTCTTC. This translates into CASSNNPQEGTYNEQFF. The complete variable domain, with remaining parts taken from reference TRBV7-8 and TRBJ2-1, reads GAGVSQSPRYKVAKRGQDVALRCDPISGHVSLFWYQQALGQGPEFLTYFQNEAQLDKSGLPSDRFFAERPEGSVSTLKIQRTQQEDSAVYLCASSNNPQEGTYNEQFFGPGTRLTVL.